The 22 T cell receptor beta chains below come from one sample, sequenced in a study of shared clonotypes between healthy human individuals. The table came from immunoSEQ multiplex PCR; TCRdb's copy has only in-frame clones and leaves some out. Among 2 million to 2.5 million clones, just over 90% were seen once, and the ten largest hold about 0.41%. The source material was naive CD4+ T cells from PBMCs. Subset: CD45RA+ positively selected. Source of these receptors: a man younger than 35 in good health. Some clones in this sample may be carry-over from other donors' samples.

The J gene is TRBJ2-5, the V gene TRBV6-1; no definite D call. V was trimmed by 2 bases and J by 5 bases, leaving 21 bases between them. The CDR3 runs to 17 residues. In germline, CDR1 is MNHNS, CDR2 SASEGT. The CDR3 is CASSEPPLTVPGETQYF. CDR3 nucleotides: TGTGCCAGCAGTGAACCCCCCCTAACAGTCCCTGGGGAGACCCAGTACTTC.

The V call is TRBV6-1, the J call TRBJ1-1; D might be TRBD1 (6 bases). Trimming took off 1 base at V and 11 bases at J, with 8 bases between the two ends. This CDR3 has 11 residues. CDR1 and CDR2 from the germline V gene are MNHNS and SASEGT. CDR3 residues: CASSEEGVAFF. The CDR3, as DNA: TGTGCCAGCAGTGAAGAGGGGGTGGCTTTCTTT.

The V gene is TRBV28, the J gene TRBJ2-2; D gene unclear. CDR3 length equals 14 residues. V gave up 2 bases and J gave up 6 bases, with 10 bases separating them. The V gene's germline CDR1 is MDHEN and CDR2 SYDVKM. CDR3: CASSLISGSGELFF. CDR3 bases: TGTGCCAGCAGTTTAATTTCGGGTTCCGGGGAGCTGTTTTTT.

This clone was seen once. The chain joins TRBV5-1 to TRBJ2-1; 10 nucleotides agree with TRBD2. Germline-derived CDR1 and CDR2 are SGHRS and YFSETQ. This CDR3 has 16 residues. J was trimmed by 5 bases and V by 0 bases; bases with no gene match: 5. The CDR3 nucleotides are TGCGCCAGCAGCTTGGCCGTACTAGCGGGGAACAATGAGCAGTTCTTC. It yields the protein CASSLAVLAGNNEQFF.

For this clone: The sample holds other DNA sequences that translate to the same CDR3. The chain uses TRBV5-4 and TRBJ2-2; 12 nucleotides align to TRBD1. V lost 4 bases to trimming and J lost 4 bases; unmatched junction nucleotides: 2. The germline V gene has CDR1 SGHNT and CDR2 YYREEE (reference sequence). The CDR3 consists of 15 residues. The CDR3 loop reads CASSLGQGATGELFF. In nucleotides, the CDR3 is TGTGCCAGCAGCCTGGGACAGGGGGCCACCGGGGAGCTGTTTTTT. The full variable domain, completed using reference TRBV5-4 and TRBJ2-2, is ETGVTQSPTHLIKTRGQQVTLRCSSQSGHNTVSWYQQALGQGPQFIFQYYREEENGRGNFPPRFSGLQFPNYSSELNVNALELDDSALYLCASSLGQGATGELFFGEGSRLTVL.

This chain joins TRBV5-1 and TRBJ2-7; a possible D gene is TRBD1 (6 bases). The V gene's germline CDR1 is SGHRS and CDR2 YFSETQ. This CDR3 is 15 amino acids long. V was shortened by 0 bases and J by 2 bases, with 12 bases between the two germline ends. CDR3 region: CASSLVPGAAYEQYF. As DNA, the CDR3 is TGCGCCAGCAGCTTGGTTCCAGGGGCGGCCTACGAGCAGTACTTC. Supplemented by reference TRBV5-1 and TRBJ2-7, the full variable domain reads KAGVTQTPRYLIKTRGQQVTLSCSPISGHRSVSWYQQTPGQGLQFLFEYFSETQRNKGNFPGRFSGRQFSNSRSEMNVSTLELGDSALYLCASSLVPGAAYEQYFGPGTRLTVT.

This chain links TRBV7-2 with TRBJ2-2, with a weak D call TRBD1 (6 bases). Trimming removed 3 bases at V and 0 bases at J, with 8 bases between. The CDR3 extends over 15 amino acids. Germline V gene sequence: CDR1 SGHTA, CDR2 FQGNSA. The CDR3 reads CASSFAGANTGELFF. DNA of the CDR3: TGTGCCAGCAGCTTTGCAGGGGCGAACACCGGGGAGCTGTTTTTT.

The chain is built from TRBV19 and TRBJ2-7; a weak D match, TRBD2 (5 bases). The CDR3 sequence is 15 residues long. Per the germline V gene, CDR1 is LNHDA and CDR2 is SQIVND (reference sequence). Trimming stripped 5 bases from V and 2 bases from J, with 16 bases between. This chain's CDR3 is CASSLRLDGTYEQYF. The DNA of the CDR3 is TGTGCCAGTAGTCTAAGACTGGACGGGACCTACGAGCAGTACTTC.

J is TRBJ2-2 and V is TRBV7-9; weak D call: TRBD1 (6 bases). The CDR3 sequence is 15 residues long. Trimming removed 0 bases from V and 4 bases from J, with 9 bases in between. Germline CDR1 and CDR2: SEHNR and FQNEAQ (reference sequence). The CDR3 sequence is CASSLARGGTGELFF. Written as DNA, the CDR3 is TGTGCCAGCAGCTTAGCACGAGGGGGCACCGGGGAGCTGTTTTTT.

The chain employs TRBV7-3 and TRBJ2-1, with 7 positions matching TRBD2. The V gene end was trimmed by 4 bases and the J gene end by 3 bases; junction bases not matched to a gene: 3. Looked up from germline, CDR1 is SGHTA and CDR2 is FQGTGA. The CDR3 totals 14 residues. CDR3 in amino acids: CASSSSGNYNEQFF. CDR3 DNA sequence: TGTGCCAGCAGCTCAAGCGGGAACTACAATGAGCAGTTCTTC. The variable domain in full, with the rest retrieved from reference TRBV7-3 and TRBJ2-1, is GAGVSQTPSNKVTEKGKYVELRCDPISGHTALYWYRQSLGQGPEFLIYFQGTGAADDSGLPNDRFFAVRPEGSVSTLKIQRTERGDSAVYLCASSSSGNYNEQFFGPGTRLTVL.

The rearrangement links TRBV7-6 to TRBJ1-5; a possible D gene is TRBD1 (5 bases). The CDR3 loop spans 13 amino acids. The ends were cut back, 6 bases at V and 5 bases at J, with 11 bases in the middle. Germline assignment: CDR1 SGHVS and CDR2 FNYEAQ. The CDR3 DNA follows: TGTGCCAGCAGTTCAGGGTTGTATCAGCCCCAGCATTTT. Its translation: CASSSGLYQPQHF.

The chain couples TRBV11-2 to TRBJ2-1; D gene unclear. The germline V gene has CDR1 SGHAT and CDR2 FQNNGV. Trimming cost V 4 bases and J 3 bases, with 10 bases left between them. The CDR3 length is 14 residues. In DNA, the CDR3 is TGTGCCAGCAGCTCAACAAAACACTACAATGAGCAGTTCTTC. Residues: CASSSTKHYNEQFF.

The V and J genes are TRBV18 and TRBJ1-4, with 8 positions matching TRBD1. The germline V gene has CDR1 KGHSH and CDR2 LQKENI. This CDR3 is 13 amino acids long. After removal of 6 bases from V and 8 bases from J, the junction contained 5 bases not matched to a gene. Here the CDR3 reads CASSAGGREKLFF. The CDR3 DNA reads as TGTGCCAGCTCGGCAGGGGGCAGGGAAAAACTGTTTTTT.

V and J are TRBV29-1 and TRBJ1-4; no reliable D call. V lost 4 bases, J lost 8 bases, and 11 bases lay in between. Germline CDR1 reads SQVTM; CDR2 reads ANQGSEA. This CDR3 comprises 12 residues. CDR3 region: CSVGEAAEKLFF. The DNA of the CDR3 is TGCAGCGTTGGGGAGGCTGCGGAAAAACTGTTTTTT.

This clone was observed a handful of times. V usage is TRBV30 and J usage is TRBJ1-5; TRBD1 is a possible D gene (5 bases). CDR1 and CDR2 from the germline V gene are GTSNPN and SVGIG (reference sequence). This CDR3 spans 16 amino acids. V was clipped by 0 bases and J by 2 bases, with 14 bases between them. Here the CDR3 reads CAWSVAPGSGNQPQHF. DNA of the CDR3: TGTGCCTGGAGTGTAGCCCCAGGGTCGGGCAATCAGCCCCAGCATTTT.

This clone was recorded only once. The rearrangement joins TRBV7-9 to TRBJ1-1, with TRBD1 matching 10 bases. The trim removed 5 bases at V and 4 bases at J, leaving 10 bases unmatched. The CDR3 extends over 16 amino acids. Germline V CDR1 and CDR2: SEHNR, FQNEAQ (reference sequence). CDR3 loop: CASSQRTGGWSTEAFF. The CDR3 DNA reads as TGTGCCAGCAGCCAACGGACAGGGGGTTGGAGCACTGAAGCTTTCTTT. Together with reference TRBV7-9 and TRBJ1-1, the CDR3 gives the full variable domain: DTGVSQNPRHKITKRGQNVTFRCDPISEHNRLYWYRQTLGQGPEFLTYFQNEAQLEKSRLLSDRFSAERPKGSFSTLEIQRTEQGDSAMYLCASSQRTGGWSTEAFFGQGTRLTVV.

Concerning this clone itself: This sample also contains other DNA sequences that code for the same CDR3. The chain joins TRBV6-5 to TRBJ2-1; 12 nucleotides agree with TRBD2. The junction had 3 bases not matched to a gene; V was cut back by 6 bases and J by 6 bases. Germline CDR1 MNHEY, CDR2 SVGAGI. This CDR3 is 14 amino acids long. CDR3 protein: CASSRLAGVNEQFF. CDR3 coding DNA: TGTGCCAGCAGCCGACTAGCGGGAGTCAATGAGCAGTTCTTC.

The chain has TRBV6-6 and TRBJ1-1; D might be TRBD1 (5 bases). The germline gives CDR1 MNHNY, CDR2 SVGAGI (reference sequence). Trimming shortened V by 0 bases and J by 11 bases, and 10 bases separated the two germline ends. The CDR3 length is 12 residues. The CDR3 nucleotides are TGTGCCAGCAGTTACTCACAGGCAGACGCTTTCTTT. It yields the protein CASSYSQADAFF.

The chain employs TRBV7-6 and TRBJ2-3; D gene uncertain. CDR1 and CDR2 from the germline V gene are SGHVS and FNYEAQ. The CDR3 loop spans 12 amino acids. The germline V and J ends were trimmed by 5 bases and 2 bases, with 5 bases remaining between them. The CDR3 nucleotides read TGTGCCAGCAGCGCCCCCACAGATACGCAGTATTTT. Its translation is CASSAPTDTQYF.

This sequence joins TRBV7-6 and TRBJ2-2; D may be TRBD1 or TRBD2 (5 bases each). The germline V gene has CDR1 SGHVS and CDR2 FNYEAQ. Trimming took off 5 bases at V and 1 base at J, with 14 bases between the two ends. This CDR3 comprises 16 residues. The CDR3 protein is CASSPFPGGNTGELFF. CDR3 in DNA: TGTGCCAGCAGCCCATTCCCTGGGGGGAACACCGGGGAGCTGTTTTTT. The whole variable domain, filled in from reference TRBV7-6 and TRBJ2-2, reads GAGVSQSPRYKVTKRGQDVALRCDPISGHVSLYWYRQALGQGPEFLTYFNYEAQQDKSGLPNDRFSAERPEGSISTLTIQRTEQRDSAMYRCASSPFPGGNTGELFFGEGSRLTVL.

This chain uses TRBV18 with TRBJ2-7; D remains unclear. The germline V gene has CDR1 KGHSH and CDR2 LQKENI. The V end lost 0 bases, the J end lost 4 bases, and 16 bases lay between the germline ends. This CDR3 comprises 16 residues. CDR3 region: CASSPPSTGGSYEQYF. CDR3 in DNA: TGTGCCAGCTCACCACCGAGTACGGGTGGGTCTTACGAGCAGTACTTC.

The chain uses TRBV19 and TRBJ1-2; TRBD1 matches at 9 bases. This CDR3 is 17 amino acids long. Looked up from germline, CDR1 is LNHDA and CDR2 is SQIVND (reference sequence). V dropped 5 bases and J dropped 2; count of bases not matched to a gene: 12. CDR3 sequence reads: CASSPLLGDRANYGYTF. CDR3 coding DNA: TGTGCCAGTAGTCCCCTTCTGGGGGACAGGGCAAACTATGGCTACACCTTC.